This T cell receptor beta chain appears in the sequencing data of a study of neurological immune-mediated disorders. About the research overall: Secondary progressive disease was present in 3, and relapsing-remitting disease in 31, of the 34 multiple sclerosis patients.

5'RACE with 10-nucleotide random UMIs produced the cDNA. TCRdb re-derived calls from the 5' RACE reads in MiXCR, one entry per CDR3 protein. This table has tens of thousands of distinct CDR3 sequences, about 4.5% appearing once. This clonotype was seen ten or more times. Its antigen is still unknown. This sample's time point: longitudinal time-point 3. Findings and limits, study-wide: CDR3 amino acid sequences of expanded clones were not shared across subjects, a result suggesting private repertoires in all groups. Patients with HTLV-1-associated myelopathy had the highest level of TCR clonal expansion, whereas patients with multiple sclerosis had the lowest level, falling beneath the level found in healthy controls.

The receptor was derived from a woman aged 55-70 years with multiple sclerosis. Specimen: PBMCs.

The CDR3 coding sequence is TGTGCCAGCAGCCCCTGGAGGACCAACTATGGCTACACCTTC. Its protein product is CASSPWRTNYGYTF. The chain carries TRBV11-2 and TRBJ1-2; no firm D call. The germline V and J ends were trimmed by 5 bases and 2 bases, with 12 bases remaining between them. The CDR3 runs to 14 residues. Germline CDR1 reads SGHAT; CDR2 reads FQNNGV. Full variable domain (remainder filled in from reference TRBV11-2 and TRBJ1-2): EAGVAQSPRYKIIEKRQSVAFWCNPISGHATLYWYQQILGQGPKLLIQFQNNGVVDDSQLPKDRFSAERLKGVDSTLKIQPAKLEDSAVYLCASSPWRTNYGYTFGSGTRLTVV.